This paragraph reports one TCR beta chain. These data come from a study of blood T cell repertoires in COVID-19. Study at large: PBMCs, B-cell-depleted T cells, or T cells were the source of the cDNA or gDNA that made up the material.

Method: immunoSEQ multiplex PCR; TCRdb's copy keeps in-frame clones and lacks some. The table includes about 230,000 clones, roughly 91% detected once. Looked up from germline, CDR1 is SQVTM and CDR2 is ANQGSEA. Trimming shortened V by 4 bases and J by 1 base, and 10 bases separated the two germline ends. The CDR3 has 13 residues. Participants were aged roughly 18 to 95 years, lived in over 20 US areas, and enrolled virtually. The material sequenced was PBMCs or T cells enriched from blood (not recorded which). This clonotype was obtained from a woman aged 25 to 39 with acute COVID-19. This chain joins TRBV29-1 and TRBJ1-1, with D unresolved. Written as DNA, the CDR3 is TGCAGCGTTGTTAGGACTCCGAACACTGAAGCTTTCTTT. It yields the protein CSVVRTPNTEAFF.